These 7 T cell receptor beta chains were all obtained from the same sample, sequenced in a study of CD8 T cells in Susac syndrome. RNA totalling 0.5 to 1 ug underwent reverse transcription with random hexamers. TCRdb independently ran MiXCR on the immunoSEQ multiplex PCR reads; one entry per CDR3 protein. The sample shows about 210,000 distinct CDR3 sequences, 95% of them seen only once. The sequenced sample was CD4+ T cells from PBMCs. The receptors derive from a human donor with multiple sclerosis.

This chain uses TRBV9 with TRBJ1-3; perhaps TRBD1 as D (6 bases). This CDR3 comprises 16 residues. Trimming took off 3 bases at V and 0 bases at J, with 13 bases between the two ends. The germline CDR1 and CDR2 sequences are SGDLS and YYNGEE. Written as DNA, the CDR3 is TGTGCCAGCAGCGGGGCACAGGGCCGCTCTGGAAACACCATATATTTT. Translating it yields CASSGAQGRSGNTIYF. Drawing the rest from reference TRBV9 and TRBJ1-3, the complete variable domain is DSGVTQTPKHLITATGQRVTLRCSPRSGDLSVYWYQQSLDQGLQFLIQYYNGEERAKGNILERFSAQQFPDLHSELNLSSLELGDSALYFCASSGAQGRSGNTIYFGEGSWLTVV.

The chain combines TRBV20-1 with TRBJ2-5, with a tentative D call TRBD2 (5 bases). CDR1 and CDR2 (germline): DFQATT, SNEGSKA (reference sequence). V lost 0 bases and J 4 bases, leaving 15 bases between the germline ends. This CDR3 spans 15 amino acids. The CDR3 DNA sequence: TGCAGTGCTAGAGATCTACGCGGGTCCGGAGAGACCCAGTACTTC. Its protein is CSARDLRGSGETQYF.

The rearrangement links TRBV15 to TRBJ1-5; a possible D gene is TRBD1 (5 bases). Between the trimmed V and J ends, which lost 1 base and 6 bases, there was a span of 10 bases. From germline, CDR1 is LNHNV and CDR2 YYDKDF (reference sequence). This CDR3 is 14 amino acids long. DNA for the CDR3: TGTGCCACCAGCAGAGTCGGGGGAGGTCAGCCCCAGCATTTT. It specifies CATSRVGGGQPQHF. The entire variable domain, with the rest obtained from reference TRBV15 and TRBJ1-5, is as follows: DAMVIQNPRYQVTQFGKPVTLSCSQTLNHNVMYWYQQKSSQAPKLLFHYYDKDFNNEADTPDNFQSRRPNTSFCFLDIRSPGLGDTAMYLCATSRVGGGQPQHFGDGTRLSIL.

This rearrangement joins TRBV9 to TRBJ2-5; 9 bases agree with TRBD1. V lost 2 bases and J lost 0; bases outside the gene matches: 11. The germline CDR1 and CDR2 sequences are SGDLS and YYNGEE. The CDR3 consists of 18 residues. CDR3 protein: CASSVKDRGDEDQETQYF. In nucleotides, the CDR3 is TGTGCCAGCAGCGTCAAGGACAGGGGCGACGAGGACCAAGAGACCCAGTACTTC.

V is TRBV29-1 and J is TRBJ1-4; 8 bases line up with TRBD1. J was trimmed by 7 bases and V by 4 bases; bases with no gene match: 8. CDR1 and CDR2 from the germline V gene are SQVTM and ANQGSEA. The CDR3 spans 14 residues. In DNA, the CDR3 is TGCAGCGTTGGAACAGGGGGGACGAGTGAAAAACTGTTTTTT. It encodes CSVGTGGTSEKLFF. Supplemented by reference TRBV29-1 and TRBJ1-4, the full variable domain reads SAVISQKPSRDICQRGTSLTIQCQVDSQVTMMFWYRQQPGQSLTLIATANQGSEATYESGFVIDKFPISRPNLTFSTLTVSNMSPEDSSIYLCSVGTGGTSEKLFFGSGTQLSVL.

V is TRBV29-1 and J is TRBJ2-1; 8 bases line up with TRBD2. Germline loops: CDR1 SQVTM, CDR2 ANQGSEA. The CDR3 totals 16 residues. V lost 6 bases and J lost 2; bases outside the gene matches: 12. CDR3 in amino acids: CSVPPAGGGTYNEQFF. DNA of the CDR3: TGCAGCGTCCCCCCGGCGGGGGGTGGCACCTACAATGAGCAGTTCTTC.

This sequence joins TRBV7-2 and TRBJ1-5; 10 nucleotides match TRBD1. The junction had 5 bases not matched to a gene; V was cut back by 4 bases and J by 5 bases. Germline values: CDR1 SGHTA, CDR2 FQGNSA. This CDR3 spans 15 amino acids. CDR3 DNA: TGTGCCAGCAGCTCCAGACAGGGGGCGCATCAGCCCCAGCATTTT. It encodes CASSSRQGAHQPQHF.